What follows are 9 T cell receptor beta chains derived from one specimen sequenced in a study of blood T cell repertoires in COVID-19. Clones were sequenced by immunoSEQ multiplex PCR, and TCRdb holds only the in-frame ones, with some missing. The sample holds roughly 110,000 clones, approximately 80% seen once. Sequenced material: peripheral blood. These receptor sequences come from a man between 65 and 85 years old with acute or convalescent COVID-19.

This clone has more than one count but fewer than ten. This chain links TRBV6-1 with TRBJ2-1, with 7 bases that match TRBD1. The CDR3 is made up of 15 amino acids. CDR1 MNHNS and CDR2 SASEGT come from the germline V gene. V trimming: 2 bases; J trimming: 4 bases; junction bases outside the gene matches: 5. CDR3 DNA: TGTGCCAGCAGTGAATTCTCGGGACAGTACAATGAGCAGTTCTTC. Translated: CASSEFSGQYNEQFF.

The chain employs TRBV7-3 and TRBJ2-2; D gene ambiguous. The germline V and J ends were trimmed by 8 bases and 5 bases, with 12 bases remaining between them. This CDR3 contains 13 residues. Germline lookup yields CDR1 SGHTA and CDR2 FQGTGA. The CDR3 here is CASAMFGTGELFF. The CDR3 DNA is TGTGCCAGCGCGATGTTCGGGACCGGGGAGCTGTTTTTT.

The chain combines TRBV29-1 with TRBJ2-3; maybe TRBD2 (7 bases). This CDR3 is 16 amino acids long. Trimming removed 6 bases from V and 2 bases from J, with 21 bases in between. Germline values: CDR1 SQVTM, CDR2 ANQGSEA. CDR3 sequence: CSVEFPLAGATDTQYF. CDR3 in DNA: TGCAGCGTCGAATTCCCCTTGGCGGGGGCCACAGATACGCAGTATTTT.

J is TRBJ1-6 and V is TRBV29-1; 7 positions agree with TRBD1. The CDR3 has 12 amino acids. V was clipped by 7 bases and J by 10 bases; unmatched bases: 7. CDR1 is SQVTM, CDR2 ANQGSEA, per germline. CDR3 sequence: CSAGTVGSPLHF. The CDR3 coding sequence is TGCAGCGCTGGGACAGTGGGATCACCCCTCCACTTT.

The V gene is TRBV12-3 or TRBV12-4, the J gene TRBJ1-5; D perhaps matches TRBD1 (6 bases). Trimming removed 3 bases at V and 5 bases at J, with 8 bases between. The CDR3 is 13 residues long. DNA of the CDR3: TGTGCCAGCAGTTTGGGGGGGCATCAGCCCCAGCATTTT. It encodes CASSLGGHQPQHF.

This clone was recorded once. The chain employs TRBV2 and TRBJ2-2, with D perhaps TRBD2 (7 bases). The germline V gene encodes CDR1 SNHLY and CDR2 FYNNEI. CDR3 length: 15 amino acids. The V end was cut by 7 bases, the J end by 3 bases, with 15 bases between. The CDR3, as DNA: TGTGCCAGCATGGGCCTCGGGGGGCACACCGGGGAGCTGTTTTTT. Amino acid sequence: CASMGLGGHTGELFF.

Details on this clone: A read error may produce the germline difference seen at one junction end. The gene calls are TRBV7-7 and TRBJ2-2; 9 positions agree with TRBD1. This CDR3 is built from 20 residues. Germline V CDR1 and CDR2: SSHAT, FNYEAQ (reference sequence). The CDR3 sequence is CASSLGVGQGMVLNTGELFF. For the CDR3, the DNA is TGTGCTAGCAGCTTAGGGGTGGGACAGGGCATGGTACTGAACACCGGGGAGCTGTTTTTT.

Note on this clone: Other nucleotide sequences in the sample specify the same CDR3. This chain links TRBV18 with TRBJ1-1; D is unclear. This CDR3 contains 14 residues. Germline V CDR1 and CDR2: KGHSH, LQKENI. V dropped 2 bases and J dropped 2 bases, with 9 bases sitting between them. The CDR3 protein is CASSPASGNTEAFF. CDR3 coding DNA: TGTGCCAGCTCACCAGCCTCGGGTAACACTGAAGCTTTCTTT.

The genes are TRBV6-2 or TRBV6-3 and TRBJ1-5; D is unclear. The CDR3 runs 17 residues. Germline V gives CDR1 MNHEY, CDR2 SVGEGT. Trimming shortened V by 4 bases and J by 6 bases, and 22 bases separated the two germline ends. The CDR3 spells CASSSWAGSGNSQPQHF. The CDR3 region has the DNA TGTGCCAGCAGTTCGTGGGCAGGATCGGGAAATAGTCAGCCCCAGCATTTT.